The next 26 T cell receptor beta chains were all read from a single sample in a study of CD4 T cells in relation to SARS-CoV-2 and coronaviruses. Produced via immunoSEQ multiplex PCR; TCRdb's table is partial and in-frame only. The table includes roughly 18,000 clones, about 72% detected once. CD4+ T cells from unexposed donors were obtained before the COVID-19 pandemic (2011-2018). CD4+ T cells were isolated from the cells after more than 8 days of culture. These receptors' targets are unknown. Sequencing input: CD4+ T cells from PBMCs, cultured in vitro. The receptors originated from a human donor in good health.

By sample share, this clone is large. The chain recombines TRBV30 with TRBJ2-1; 9 positions match TRBD2. Germline V gene lookup returns CDR1 GTSNPN and CDR2 SVGIG (reference sequence). The CDR3 has 19 amino acids. After removal of 0 bases from V and 0 bases from J, the junction contained 12 bases not matched to a gene. The CDR3 loop reads CAWSVIGAGGPSSYNEQFF. The CDR3 DNA sequence: TGTGCCTGGAGTGTAATCGGGGCGGGAGGGCCGAGCTCCTACAATGAGCAGTTCTTC.

V usage is TRBV24-1 and J usage is TRBJ2-1; 8 bases agree with TRBD2. The CDR3 has 16 amino acids. The V gene end was trimmed by 0 bases and the J gene end by 6 bases; junction bases not matched to a gene: 6. The germline gives CDR1 KGHDR, CDR2 SFDVKD. The CDR3, as DNA: TGTGCCACCAGTGATTTGGGTCTAGCGGGTGGCAATGAGCAGTTCTTC. Translating gives CATSDLGLAGGNEQFF.

J is TRBJ2-7 and V is TRBV5-4; the match to TRBD1 covers 8 bases. V lost 0 bases to trimming and J lost 6 bases; unmatched junction nucleotides: 5. The CDR3 is 14 residues long. Germline V gene lookup returns CDR1 SGHNT and CDR2 YYREEE (reference sequence). The CDR3 DNA reads as TGTGCCAGCAGCTTGGTCGGACAGGGAGGCGAGCAGTACTTC. It translates to CASSLVGQGGEQYF.

V and J are TRBV6-5 and TRBJ2-5; 7 nucleotides line up with TRBD1. After removal of 7 bases from V and 2 bases from J, the junction contained 7 bases not matched to a gene. The germline gives CDR1 MNHEY, CDR2 SVGAGI. There are 14 residues in the CDR3. CDR3 nucleotides: TGTGCCAGCACCACCGGGACAGAGCAAGAGACCCAGTACTTC. Its protein is CASTTGTEQETQYF.

This clone has more than one count but fewer than ten. The chain recombines TRBV28 with TRBJ2-7, with TRBD1 as a possible D gene (5 bases). The CDR3 covers 13 residues. V dropped 6 bases and J dropped 4 bases, with 13 bases sitting between them. CDR1 is MDHEN and CDR2 is SYDVKM in the germline V gene. CDR3 amino acids: CASRKQGPYEQYF. DNA for the CDR3: TGTGCCAGCAGGAAGCAGGGTCCTTACGAGCAGTACTTC.

The V gene is TRBV28, the J gene TRBJ2-3; D unclear. This CDR3 spans 13 amino acids. CDR1 is MDHEN and CDR2 is SYDVKM in the germline V gene. V gave up 3 bases and J gave up 5 bases, with 9 bases separating them. The CDR3 coding sequence is TGTGCCAGCAGTTTCCCGGTGAAAGATACGCAGTATTTT. It translates to CASSFPVKDTQYF.

The J gene is TRBJ2-6, the V gene TRBV10-3; 7 positions agree with TRBD1. V lost 10 bases, J lost 0 bases, and 9 bases stayed unmatched. The CDR3 extends over 16 amino acids. The germline gives CDR1 ENHRY, CDR2 SYGVKD. The CDR3 DNA reads as TGTGCCACTACTGACAGGGCTCACTCTGGGGCCAACGTCCTGACTTTC. Its protein is CATTDRAHSGANVLTF.

V is TRBV10-3 and J is TRBJ1-1, with a weak D call TRBD1 (5 bases). V lost 2 bases to trimming and J lost 4 bases, with 11 bases between them. Germline loops: CDR1 ENHRY, CDR2 SYGVKD. The CDR3 runs 14 residues. The DNA for the CDR3 is TGTGCCATCAGTGAGCTGACGGGGGGCACTGAAGCTTTCTTT. Translated: CAISELTGGTEAFF.

The chain has TRBV5-1 and TRBJ2-1; D gene unclear. CDR3 length: 16 residues. Germline lookup yields CDR1 SGHRS and CDR2 YFSETQ. Trimming cost V 0 bases and J 0 bases, with 10 bases left between them. The CDR3 bases are TGCGCCAGCAGCTTGGAAGTGACCAGCTCCTACAATGAGCAGTTCTTC. Translated, it gives CASSLEVTSSYNEQFF.

V gene TRBV19 combines with J gene TRBJ1-5; the D is unclear. This CDR3 contains 16 residues. V was shortened by 4 bases and J by 4 bases, with 17 bases between the two germline ends. Germline V gene sequence: CDR1 LNHDA, CDR2 SQIVND (reference sequence). As DNA, the CDR3 is TGTGCCAGTAGTACTACCTGGGATACATTAAATCAGCCCCAGCATTTT. Its translation is CASSTTWDTLNQPQHF.

This clone occurred a few times. The chain uses TRBV3-1 (or the pseudogene TRBV3-2) and TRBJ2-7; a possible D gene is TRBD1 (5 bases). Germline V gene lookup returns CDR1 LGHDT and CDR2 YNNKEL (reference sequence). The V gene lost 3 bases and the J gene lost 4 bases, with 13 bases spanning the gap. The CDR3 spans 14 residues. Here the CDR3 reads CASSHSSGKYEQYF. The CDR3, as DNA: TGTGCCAGCAGCCACTCTTCAGGGAAATACGAGCAGTACTTC.

This clone has more than one count but fewer than ten. This rearrangement joins TRBV4-1 to TRBJ2-7; 9 bases are a match to TRBD1. Unmatched junction bases numbered 7, after V lost 2 bases and J lost 5 bases. Germline V lookup: CDR1 MGHRA, CDR2 YSYEKL. This CDR3 is 15 amino acids long. The CDR3 spells CASSQIRQGGNEQYF. The CDR3 bases are TGCGCCAGCAGCCAAATAAGACAGGGGGGGAACGAGCAGTACTTC.

The chain carries TRBV6-5 and TRBJ1-6; D remains ambiguous. This CDR3 is 15 amino acids long. Germline V gene data show CDR1 as MNHEY and CDR2 as SVGAGI. Trimming cost V 1 base and J 7 bases, with 11 bases left between them. CDR3 protein: CASSYWRQTNSPLHF. CDR3 in DNA: TGTGCCAGCAGTTACTGGCGCCAGACAAATTCACCCCTCCACTTT.

The J gene is TRBJ2-7, the V gene TRBV24-1; 7 positions match TRBD1. Germline loops: CDR1 KGHDR, CDR2 SFDVKD. The CDR3 consists of 12 residues. V was clipped by 4 bases and J by 9 bases; unmatched bases: 5. The DNA for the CDR3 is TGTGCCACCAGTGACCGGGACAGCCGGCAGTACTTC. It is translated as CATSDRDSRQYF.

The V gene is TRBV7-9, the J gene TRBJ2-7; 7 nucleotides agree with TRBD2. The CDR3 sequence is 14 residues long. After removal of 2 bases from V and 5 bases from J, the junction contained 6 bases not matched to a gene. Germline CDR1 SEHNR, CDR2 FQNEAQ (reference sequence). For the CDR3, the DNA is TGTGCCAGCAGCTTAACGACTAGCACCCACGAGCAGTACTTC. The encoded protein is CASSLTTSTHEQYF.

The chain links TRBV29-1 to TRBJ2-5, with 7 nucleotides matching TRBD1. The CDR3 runs to 14 residues. J gave up 5 bases and V 3 bases, and 9 bases lay outside the gene matches. CDR1 is SQVTM and CDR2 is ANQGSEA in the germline V gene. DNA of the CDR3: TGCAGCGTTGACCCGACAGGGATAGGCGAGACCCAGTACTTC. Its protein product is CSVDPTGIGETQYF.

The chain links TRBV12-3 or TRBV12-4 to TRBJ2-7; no definite D call. The CDR3 contains 13 residues. V lost 3 bases to trimming and J lost 3 bases, with 9 bases between them. CDR3 nucleotide sequence: TGTGCCAGCAGTTTTCAATCCCTCTACGAGCAGTACTTC. As protein: CASSFQSLYEQYF.

This chain joins TRBV10-3 and TRBJ2-3; TRBD1 matches 9 bases. The CDR3 spans 17 residues. With 6 bases clipped from V and 3 bases from J, the junction kept 13 bases outside the gene matches. Germline assignment: CDR1 ENHRY and CDR2 SYGVKD. Here the CDR3 reads CAIREKGTGSATDTQYF. The CDR3 nucleotides read TGTGCCATCAGGGAAAAAGGGACAGGGAGTGCGACAGATACGCAGTATTTT.

The chain joins TRBV5-4 to TRBJ2-7; tentative D call: TRBD1 (6 bases). The CDR3 is 13 amino acids. Germline CDR1 reads SGHNT; CDR2 reads YYREEE (reference sequence). The V end was cut by 4 bases, the J end by 3 bases, with 11 bases between. This CDR3 is CASSTPQGYEQYF. The CDR3 coding sequence is TGTGCCAGCAGCACACCACAGGGCTACGAGCAGTACTTC. The whole variable domain, filled in from reference TRBV5-4 and TRBJ2-7, reads ETGVTQSPTHLIKTRGQQVTLRCSSQSGHNTVSWYQQALGQGPQFIFQYYREEENGRGNFPPRFSGLQFPNYSSELNVNALELDDSALYLCASSTPQGYEQYFGPGTRLTVT.

The chain combines TRBV6-4 with TRBJ1-2; D remains unclear. The V and J ends lost 6 bases and 8 bases respectively, with 16 bases between them. Germline V gives CDR1 MRHNA, CDR2 SNTAGT. This CDR3 comprises 13 residues. The CDR3, as DNA: TGTGCCAGCAGCCCGGGAGGTTGGCGCGGCTACACCTTC. This codes for CASSPGGWRGYTF.

This chain connects TRBV28 to TRBJ1-5; D unclear. V lost 3 bases to trimming and J lost 0 bases, with 9 bases between them. The CDR3 sequence is 15 residues long. Per germline, CDR1 MDHEN and CDR2 SYDVKM. For the CDR3, the DNA is TGTGCCAGCAGTTTCTCCAGTAGTAGCAATCAGCCCCAGCATTTT. Residues: CASSFSSSSNQPQHF.

There are a few counts of this clone. J is TRBJ1-1 and V is TRBV18; D call uncertain. V dropped 7 bases and J dropped 1 base, with 16 bases sitting between them. This CDR3 contains 15 residues. The germline CDR1 and CDR2 sequences are KGHSH and LQKENI. CDR3 DNA: TGTGCCAGCTTACTTAACGGCGACTCGAACACTGAAGCTTTCTTT. Its protein is CASLLNGDSNTEAFF.

This chain uses TRBV20-1 with TRBJ1-6; TRBD1 is a possible D gene (6 bases). Trimming shortened V by 3 bases and J by 7 bases, and 10 bases separated the two germline ends. Germline assignment: CDR1 DFQATT and CDR2 SNEGSKA (reference sequence). This CDR3 region has 13 residues. CDR3: CSASGGRNSPLHF. CDR3 DNA sequence: TGCAGTGCTAGTGGGGGGCGGAATTCACCCCTCCACTTT.

This clone was seen once. The rearrangement joins TRBV5-1 to TRBJ1-1; TRBD1 matches at 12 bases. With 4 bases clipped from V and 2 bases from J, the junction kept 3 bases outside the gene matches. This CDR3 is 15 amino acids long. Germline V gene sequence: CDR1 SGHRS, CDR2 YFSETQ. The CDR3 nucleotides are TGCGCCAGCAGCAAGGGACAGGGGGCAAACACTGAAGCTTTCTTT. This sequence encodes CASSKGQGANTEAFF.

The genes are TRBV24-1 and TRBJ2-3, with a weak D call TRBD2 (5 bases). The CDR3 extends over 18 amino acids. V dropped 0 bases and J dropped 5 bases, with 20 bases sitting between them. The germline V gene encodes CDR1 KGHDR and CDR2 SFDVKD. This CDR3 is CATSDLRENHLSRDTQYF. The CDR3 DNA is TGTGCCACCAGTGATTTGAGGGAGAACCACCTTTCAAGAGATACGCAGTATTTT.

The J gene is TRBJ2-6, the V gene TRBV30; D not resolved. CDR3 size: 15 residues. The germline CDR1 and CDR2 sequences are GTSNPN and SVGIG (reference sequence). V was clipped by 2 bases and J by 0 bases, with 8 bases between them. The CDR3 DNA follows: TGTGCCTGGAGTAGCGACGGCTCTGGGGCCAACGTCCTGACTTTC. Translating gives CAWSSDGSGANVLTF.